Following are 30 T cell receptor beta chains from one sample sequenced in a study of response to subunit inactivated influenza vaccine. TCRdb reanalysed the RT-PCR reads using MiXCR and keeps one entry per CDR3 protein. The sample contains more than 550,000 distinct CDR3 sequences, over 9% of which appear only once. This same sample was also part of a study on T cells expressing NK-cell markers. That source adds: 5'RACE template switching with UMIs generated TCR beta cDNA.

Specimen: PBMCs from blood, collected on the day of vaccination. These receptors were collected from a man aged 50 or older who received an inactivated influenza vaccine.

This sequence joins TRBV12-3 or TRBV12-4 and TRBJ2-2, with 7 bases matching TRBD1. V was clipped by 5 bases and J by 6 bases; unmatched bases: 12. This CDR3 has 16 amino acids. DNA of the CDR3: TGTGCCAGCAGTCCGTCGGACAGGATCCGGGCCGGGGAGCTGTTTTTT. Translation: CASSPSDRIRAGELFF.

This clonotype was observed a few times. This rearrangement joins TRBV29-1 to TRBJ2-5; D is unresolved. CDR1 and CDR2 (germline): SQVTM, ANQGSEA. The CDR3 runs to 13 residues. Trimming took 7 bases from V and 5 from J, leaving 17 bases between them. The CDR3 coding sequence is TGCAGCGACCGCATCCAATCCGGGGAGACCCAGTACTTC. As protein: CSDRIQSGETQYF.

The J gene is TRBJ2-5, the V gene TRBV24-1, with 8 bases lining up with TRBD1. V gave up 7 bases and J gave up 3 bases; unmatched junction bases: 12. Germline CDR1 and CDR2: KGHDR and SFDVKD. CDR3 length: 16 residues. The CDR3 nucleotides read TGTGCCACCAGAGAACGGGACAGGATGGGTAAAGAGACCCAGTACTTC. Translated: CATRERDRMGKETQYF.

The chain couples TRBV20-1 to TRBJ1-5, with 9 bases fitting TRBD1. The trim removed 6 bases at V and 6 bases at J, leaving 9 bases unmatched. Looked up from germline, CDR1 is DFQATT and CDR2 is SNEGSKA (reference sequence). The CDR3 contains 14 residues. Here the CDR3 DNA reads TGCAGTGCGTTAGACAGGGGGGGTATTCAGCCCCAGCATTTT. This encodes CSALDRGGIQPQHF.

This clonotype has ten or more counts. This chain links TRBV7-2 with TRBJ2-5; 10 nucleotides line up with TRBD1. This CDR3 has 16 amino acids. V shed 5 bases, J shed 5 bases, and the junction held 11 bases outside the gene matches. Germline lookup yields CDR1 SGHTA and CDR2 FQGNSA. CDR3 loop: CASSDITGTGEETQYF. The CDR3 DNA sequence: TGTGCCAGCAGCGACATAACCGGGACAGGGGAGGAGACCCAGTACTTC.

This clonotype was detected many times. The rearrangement joins TRBV7-9 to TRBJ2-7; TRBD1 aligns across 7 bases. There are 14 residues in the CDR3. Trimming removed 5 bases from V and 1 base from J; junction bases left unmatched: 5. The V gene's germline CDR1 is SEHNR and CDR2 FQNEAQ (reference sequence). CDR3: CASSRDRVSYEQYF. In DNA form, the CDR3 reads TGTGCCAGCAGCCGTGACAGGGTGTCCTACGAGCAGTACTTC.

The chain has TRBV6-2 or TRBV6-3 and TRBJ2-2, with 9 bases that match TRBD2. The CDR3 has 16 amino acids. With 7 bases clipped from V and 0 bases from J, the junction kept 6 bases outside the gene matches. CDR1 is MNHEY, CDR2 SVGEGT, per germline. The CDR3 here is CASKTSGVANTGELFF. The DNA of the CDR3 is TGTGCCAGCAAGACTAGCGGCGTCGCGAACACCGGGGAGCTGTTTTTT.

Comments on this clonotype: One end of the junction is discordant with germline, which a read error may explain. This chain uses TRBV5-6 with TRBJ1-5, with D possibly matching TRBD1 (5 bases). Germline V gives CDR1 SGHDT, CDR2 YYEEEE. This CDR3 has 15 amino acids. The CDR3: CGSTMGVDSNQPQHF. The DNA of the CDR3 is TGTGGCAGCACCATGGGGGTGGACAGCAATCAGCCCCAGCATTTT.

The table lists this clonotype with a few counts. The chain employs TRBV11-2 and TRBJ2-7; D is perhaps TRBD2 (5 bases). Trimming removed 7 bases from V and 1 base from J, with 17 bases in between. The CDR3 spans 15 residues. CDR1 is SGHAT, CDR2 FQNNGV, per germline. CDR3 sequence (DNA): TGTGCCAGCACCAAACTACCGGGATATTCCTACGAGCAGTACTTC. Translated: CASTKLPGYSYEQYF. Filled out from reference TRBV11-2 and TRBJ2-7, the complete variable domain reads EAGVAQSPRYKIIEKRQSVAFWCNPISGHATLYWYQQILGQGPKLLIQFQNNGVVDDSQLPKDRFSAERLKGVDSTLKIQPAKLEDSAVYLCASTKLPGYSYEQYFGPGTRLTVT.

This chain links TRBV28 with TRBJ2-1, with 10 bases lining up with TRBD2. Per germline, CDR1 MDHEN and CDR2 SYDVKM. This CDR3 is 17 amino acids long. Trimming removed 4 bases from V and 6 bases from J; junction bases left unmatched: 12. The CDR3 sequence: CASSSSAGGPTLNEQFF. CDR3 DNA sequence: TGTGCCAGCAGTTCCTCAGCGGGAGGGCCTACACTCAATGAGCAGTTCTTC.

The V call is TRBV6-1, the J call TRBJ2-5; 8 nucleotides line up with TRBD1. The trim removed 5 bases at V and 5 bases at J, leaving 10 bases unmatched. The length of the CDR3 is 15 residues. Germline-derived CDR1 and CDR2 are MNHNS and SASEGT. CDR3 in amino acids: CASSPVQGARETQYF. CDR3 sequence (DNA): TGTGCCAGCAGTCCGGTTCAGGGGGCGCGGGAGACCCAGTACTTC.

The chain couples TRBV10-3 to TRBJ2-5; D not certain. The V and J ends lost 6 bases and 1 base respectively, with 6 bases between them. The CDR3 is 12 amino acids. Germline V gene sequence: CDR1 ENHRY, CDR2 SYGVKD. The DNA of the CDR3 is TGTGCCATCAGCGCGGTCCAAGAGACCCAGTACTTC. This gives the protein CAISAVQETQYF.

The chain uses TRBV28 and TRBJ2-7; no reliable D call. The CDR3 totals 14 residues. V was shortened by 6 bases and J by 7 bases, with 19 bases between the two germline ends. Germline loops: CDR1 MDHEN, CDR2 SYDVKM. CDR3 residues: CASSLRPEYLEQYF. The CDR3 nucleotides read TGTGCCAGCAGCCTCCGACCCGAATACCTGGAGCAGTACTTC.

This clonotype was observed a few times. V is TRBV12-3 or TRBV12-4 and J is TRBJ2-7, with 11 bases identical to TRBD2. The CDR3 totals 14 residues. Trimming cost V 6 bases and J 2 bases; bases outside gene matches: 3. Written as DNA, the CDR3 is TGTGCCAGCAGAACTAGCGGGAGTACCTACGAGCAGTACTTC. Protein product: CASRTSGSTYEQYF.

This clonotype came up a few times. The chain combines TRBV6-2 or TRBV6-3 with TRBJ1-2, with D possibly matching TRBD1 (6 bases). Trimming removed 0 bases at V and 0 bases at J, with 17 bases between. This CDR3 spans 18 amino acids. Germline V gene data show CDR1 as MNHEY and CDR2 as SVGEGT. This CDR3 is CASSYSGRTAKANYGYTF. The CDR3 bases are TGTGCCAGCAGTTACTCAGGGCGGACAGCGAAAGCTAACTATGGCTACACCTTC.

The chain combines TRBV5-1 with TRBJ2-7; no reliable D call. The germline V gene encodes CDR1 SGHRS and CDR2 YFSETQ. V gave up 0 bases and J gave up 9 bases, with 16 bases separating them. There are 14 residues in the CDR3. The CDR3 reads CASSLDSRLRVQYF. CDR3 nucleotide sequence: TGCGCCAGCAGCTTGGACAGTCGGCTGCGCGTGCAGTACTTC.

This clonotype was observed many times. This rearrangement joins TRBV4-3 to TRBJ2-5; D possibly corresponds to TRBD2 (5 bases). Germline V gives CDR1 LGHNA, CDR2 YSLEER. V was cut by 0 bases and J by 5 bases, with 13 bases left in between. The CDR3 covers 15 residues. The DNA for the CDR3 is TGCGCCAGCAGCCAAGACCTGAACACGGGGGAGACCCAGTACTTC. It specifies CASSQDLNTGETQYF.

The chain employs TRBV24-1 and TRBJ2-3, with D possibly matching TRBD1 (6 bases). The V gene lost 5 bases and the J gene lost 1 base, with 15 bases spanning the gap. The CDR3 is 16 amino acids. Germline CDR1 and CDR2: KGHDR and SFDVKD. This CDR3 reads CATSAPRGEGTDTQYF. The CDR3 DNA sequence: TGTGCCACCAGTGCCCCCAGGGGAGAGGGCACAGATACGCAGTATTTT.

The CDR3, as DNA: TGTGCCAGCAGCCCTCCGAATGGAAATGAGCAGTTCTTC. The encoded protein is CASSPPNGNEQFF. The chain employs TRBV7-3 and TRBJ2-1; D gene ambiguous. There are 13 residues in the CDR3. V was shortened by 5 bases and J by 7 bases, with 12 bases between the two germline ends. Germline CDR1 is SGHTA and CDR2 is FQGTGA.

This clonotype was detected ten times or more. The chain couples TRBV28 to TRBJ2-1, with D uncertain. Trimming took off 3 bases at V and 4 bases at J, with 7 bases between the two ends. The CDR3 is made up of 13 amino acids. Germline V gene lookup returns CDR1 MDHEN and CDR2 SYDVKM. The CDR3 region is CASSFGVYNEQFF. CDR3 coding DNA: TGTGCCAGCAGTTTCGGAGTTTACAATGAGCAGTTCTTC.

This clonotype appeared a few times. This chain links TRBV6-1 with TRBJ1-4, with a tentative D call TRBD1 (6 bases). Looked up from germline, CDR1 is MNHNS and CDR2 is SASEGT. CDR3 size: 14 residues. Between the trimmed V and J ends, which lost 6 bases and 0 bases, there was a span of 8 bases. The CDR3 is CASSGTTTNEKLFF. CDR3 sequence (DNA): TGTGCCAGCAGCGGGACAACAACTAATGAAAAACTGTTTTTT.

This clonotype appeared once. The chain carries TRBV6-1 and TRBJ1-1; D is ambiguous. The CDR3 contains 13 residues. Germline CDR1 MNHNS, CDR2 SASEGT. V shed 4 bases and J shed 2 bases, with 8 bases lying between them. The CDR3 DNA reads TGTGCCAGCAGTGTGGTCAGCAACACTGAAGCTTTCTTT. Encoded protein: CASSVVSNTEAFF.

This rearrangement joins TRBV7-9 to TRBJ2-7; TRBD2 matches at 13 bases. The length of the CDR3 is 17 residues. V gave up 5 bases and J gave up 4 bases; unmatched junction bases: 11. CDR1 and CDR2 from the germline V gene are SEHNR and FQNEAQ (reference sequence). CDR3 sequence reads: CASSPNRPGLAGYEQYF. The CDR3 nucleotides read TGTGCCAGCAGCCCTAATAGACCGGGACTAGCGGGATACGAGCAGTACTTC.

The chain is built from TRBV21-1 and TRBJ2-1; TRBD1 reflects the table's D call only, with no check against the DNA. TRBV21-1 is a known pseudogene. The CDR3 is made up of 17 amino acids. The CDR3 DNA reads as TGTGCCAGCAGCAAATACTTACAGGGTACGAAGTTCAATGAGCAGTTCTTC. It translates to CASSKYLQGTKFNEQFF.

This clonotype was observed many times. The genes are TRBV6-5 and TRBJ2-2; 7 positions match TRBD1. Per germline, CDR1 MNHEY and CDR2 SVGAGI. The CDR3 covers 19 residues. The junction had 18 bases not matched to a gene; V was cut back by 4 bases and J by 4 bases. The CDR3 nucleotides are TGTGCCAGCAGTTTAAGGGAGATTACAGGGGTTTACAGCACCGGGGAGCTGTTTTTT. It translates to CASSLREITGVYSTGELFF.

Only a few counts were recorded for this clonotype. The chain links TRBV20-1 to TRBJ2-5, with TRBD1 as a possible D gene (5 bases). V lost 3 bases and J 5 bases, leaving 13 bases between the germline ends. There are 13 residues in the CDR3. In germline, CDR1 is DFQATT, CDR2 SNEGSKA (reference sequence). CDR3 nucleotides: TGCAGTGCTAGTGTAGGGGCCGTGGAGACCCAGTACTTC. It codes for CSASVGAVETQYF.

This clonotype has more than one count but fewer than ten. The genes are TRBV12-3 or TRBV12-4 and TRBJ2-5; D possibly uses TRBD1 or TRBD2 (5 bases each). V was pared by 5 bases and J by 1 base, with 17 bases between. The CDR3 length is 16 residues. CDR3 nucleotides: TGTGCCAGCAGTCACGGGACCGGGGCCCTCCAAGAGACCCAGTACTTC. Translation: CASSHGTGALQETQYF.

J is TRBJ1-4 and V is TRBV6-1; 10 bases are shared with TRBD1. The CDR3 length is 17 residues. The V segment lost 6 bases and the J segment 4 bases; nucleotides outside the gene matches: 11. Per the germline V gene, CDR1 is MNHNS and CDR2 is SASEGT. The CDR3: CASSSGQGTFVNEKLFF. The CDR3 region has the DNA TGTGCCAGCAGCTCGGGACAGGGGACGTTCGTTAATGAAAAACTGTTTTTT.

The rearrangement joins TRBV10-3 to TRBJ2-7, with a tentative D call TRBD2 (5 bases). Germline V gene lookup returns CDR1 ENHRY and CDR2 SYGVKD. The V and J ends lost 10 bases and 7 bases respectively, with 23 bases between them. This CDR3 is 14 amino acids long. The CDR3 region is CATADHGGQREQYF. The CDR3 DNA follows: TGTGCCACCGCCGATCATGGAGGTCAGCGGGAGCAGTACTTC.

This clonotype was counted between two and nine times. This chain uses TRBV12-3 or TRBV12-4 with TRBJ2-5, with 7 nucleotides matching TRBD1. The CDR3 runs 12 residues. Unmatched junction bases numbered 2, after V lost 4 bases and J lost 6 bases. The CDR3 region is CASSSTGKTQYF. CDR3 in DNA: TGTGCCAGCAGTTCGACAGGGAAGACCCAGTACTTC.